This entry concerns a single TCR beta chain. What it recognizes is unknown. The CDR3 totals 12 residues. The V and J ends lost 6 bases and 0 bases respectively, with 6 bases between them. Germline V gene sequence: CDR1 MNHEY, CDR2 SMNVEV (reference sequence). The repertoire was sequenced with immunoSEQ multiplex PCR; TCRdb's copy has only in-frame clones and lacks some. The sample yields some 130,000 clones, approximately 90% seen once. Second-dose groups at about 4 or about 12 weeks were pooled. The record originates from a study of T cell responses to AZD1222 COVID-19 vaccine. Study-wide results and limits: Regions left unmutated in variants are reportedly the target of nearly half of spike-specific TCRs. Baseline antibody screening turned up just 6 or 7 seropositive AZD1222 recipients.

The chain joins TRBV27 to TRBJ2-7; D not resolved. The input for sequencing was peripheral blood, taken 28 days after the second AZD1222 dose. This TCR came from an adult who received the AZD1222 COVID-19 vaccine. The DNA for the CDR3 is TGTGCCAGCAGAGGGTACTCCTACGAGCAGTACTTC. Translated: CASRGYSYEQYF.